Each of the 18 T cell receptor beta chains below was sequenced from the same sample in a study of T-cell memory formation after mild COVID-19. TCRdb reprocessed the 5' RACE reads with MiXCR, giving one entry per CDR3 protein. The sample carries roughly 130,000 distinct CDR3 sequences, approximately 5.9% recorded once. What was sequenced was PBMCs or a T cell subset sorted from them (not recorded which). Every receptor here comes from an adult woman who had mild COVID-19 (a few samples of this study predate the infection). Cell type and time point are not known.

This clonotype was picked up a small number of times. This chain links TRBV12-3 or TRBV12-4 with TRBJ1-2; D is unclear. Trimming removed 5 bases from V and 0 bases from J, with 19 bases in between. This CDR3 spans 17 amino acids. The CDR3 spells CASSLGIRAKANYGYTF. The DNA for the CDR3 is TGTGCCAGCAGTCTCGGTATACGGGCGAAAGCTAACTATGGCTACACCTTC.

This clonotype showed up just a few times. V gene TRBV5-1 combines with J gene TRBJ1-2; D gene unclear. Germline V gene lookup returns CDR1 SGHRS and CDR2 YFSETQ. This CDR3 is 14 amino acids long. Trimming removed 0 bases at V and 4 bases at J, with 10 bases between. DNA of the CDR3: TGCGCCAGCAGCTTGGATACAGTCCTCTATGGCTACACCTTC. Protein sequence: CASSLDTVLYGYTF. Filled out from reference TRBV5-1 and TRBJ1-2, the complete variable domain reads KAGVTQTPRYLIKTRGQQVTLSCSPISGHRSVSWYQQTPGQGLQFLFEYFSETQRNKGNFPGRFSGRQFSNSRSEMNVSTLELGDSALYLCASSLDTVLYGYTFGSGTRLTVV.

This clonotype was recorded a few times. V and J are TRBV4-2 and TRBJ2-5; either TRBD1 or TRBD2 may fit D (5 bases each). CDR1 is LGHNA, CDR2 YNFKEQ, per germline. This CDR3 region has 13 residues. The V and J ends lost 5 bases and 5 bases respectively, with 12 bases between them. Here the CDR3 reads CASSGTVQETQYF. The CDR3, as DNA: TGTGCCAGCAGCGGGACCGTCCAGGAGACCCAGTACTTC.

This clonotype was detected only a few times. V gene TRBV6-2 or TRBV6-3 combines with J gene TRBJ1-1, with D maybe TRBD1 (5 bases). Germline CDR1 reads MNHEY; CDR2 reads SVGEGT. CDR3 length: 16 amino acids. Deletions cut 0 bases from V and 4 bases from J, with 15 bases between. The CDR3 nucleotides read TGTGCCAGCAGTTACTCGATCGGGAAGGGGTTCACTGAAGCTTTCTTT. Translated, it gives CASSYSIGKGFTEAFF.

This clonotype was recorded many times. V gene TRBV7-6 combines with J gene TRBJ2-1, with TRBD2 as a possible D gene (6 bases). V was shortened by 7 bases and J by 8 bases, with 12 bases between the two germline ends. Germline CDR1 and CDR2: SGHVS and FNYEAQ. The length of the CDR3 is 12 residues. CDR3 DNA: TGTGCCAGCACCCCCTCGGGGGATGAGCAGTTCTTC. It yields the protein CASTPSGDEQFF.

This clonotype appeared many times. At one end, the junction sequence differs from germline, possibly due to a read error. The chain employs TRBV7-9 and TRBJ1-5, with 7 bases identical to TRBD1. Germline V gene lookup returns CDR1 SEHNR and CDR2 FQNEAQ (reference sequence). The CDR3 is 19 residues long. Here the CDR3 reads CASTLWGQRGIYSNQPQHF. The DNA for the CDR3 is TGTGCCAGCACCTTATGGGGACAGAGAGGGATATATAGCAATCAGCCCCAGCATTTT.

This clonotype came up many times. V gene TRBV7-3 combines with J gene TRBJ1-1, with D uncertain. Germline V gene lookup returns CDR1 SGHTA and CDR2 FQGTGA. The CDR3 runs to 14 residues. Trimming cost V 0 bases and J 1 base, with 6 bases left between them. CDR3 sequence: CASSLTGSNTEAFF. DNA for the CDR3: TGTGCCAGCAGCTTAACGGGATCGAACACTGAAGCTTTCTTT. The whole variable domain, remainder taken from reference TRBV7-3 and TRBJ1-1, is GAGVSQTPSNKVTEKGKYVELRCDPISGHTALYWYRQSLGQGPEFLIYFQGTGAADDSGLPNDRFFAVRPEGSVSTLKIQRTERGDSAVYLCASSLTGSNTEAFFGQGTRLTVV.

This clonotype was seen a few times. In DNA, the CDR3 is TGTGCCAGCTCACCCCTAGCGGGAGACAATGAGCAGTTCTTC. Residues: CASSPLAGDNEQFF. V and J are TRBV18 and TRBJ2-1; 10 bases match TRBD2. The V segment lost 3 bases and the J segment 5 bases; nucleotides outside the gene matches: 1. CDR1 and CDR2 (germline): KGHSH, LQKENI. This CDR3 comprises 14 residues.

The chain joins TRBV6-5 to TRBJ1-1, with 8 bases that match TRBD1. CDR1 and CDR2 (germline): MNHEY, SVGAGI. J gave up 0 bases and V 6 bases, and 3 bases lay outside the gene matches. The CDR3 is 14 amino acids. The CDR3 DNA sequence: TGTGCCAGCAGGGTGGGACAGGTGAACACTGAAGCTTTCTTT. Translated: CASRVGQVNTEAFF.

This clonotype was seen repeatedly, ten times or more. The chain carries TRBV12-3 or TRBV12-4 and TRBJ2-4; no clear D. V lost 2 bases, J lost 0 bases, and 14 bases lay in between. The CDR3 covers 17 residues. CDR3 sequence: CASSLRGQSIAKNIQYF. In DNA form, the CDR3 reads TGTGCCAGCAGTTTACGTGGGCAGAGTATAGCCAAAAACATTCAGTACTTC.

The table lists this clonotype with many counts. V is TRBV28 and J is TRBJ1-1; D not certain. CDR1 and CDR2 from the germline V gene are MDHEN and SYDVKM. V was pared by 2 bases and J by 8 bases, with 9 bases between. CDR3 length: 12 residues. The chain's CDR3 is CASSLTGREAFF. The CDR3 DNA reads as TGTGCCAGCAGTTTAACGGGCAGGGAAGCTTTCTTT.

This clonotype occurred many times. CDR3: CASSLGGGGEQYF. The CDR3 nucleotides are TGTGCCAGCAGTTTGGGCGGGGGGGGTGAGCAGTACTTC. The chain uses TRBV12-3 or TRBV12-4 and TRBJ2-7, with 9 nucleotides matching TRBD2. CDR3 size: 13 residues. J lost 7 bases, V lost 3 bases, and 4 bases had no gene match.

This clonotype was picked up many times. This sequence joins TRBV27 and TRBJ2-3; 12 positions match TRBD2. The germline gives CDR1 MNHEY, CDR2 SMNVEV (reference sequence). The ends lost 2 bases at V and 1 base at J; junction bases unmatched: 1. The CDR3 has 16 residues. CDR3 sequence: CASSLLAGGGTDTQYF. The CDR3 region has the DNA TGTGCCAGCAGTTTACTAGCGGGGGGGGGCACAGATACGCAGTATTTT.

This clonotype was observed a handful of times. The J gene is TRBJ2-1, the V gene TRBV29-1; D remains ambiguous. Trimming took 4 bases from V and 8 from J, leaving 12 bases between them. The CDR3 sequence is 12 residues long. From germline, CDR1 is SQVTM and CDR2 ANQGSEA. The CDR3 DNA reads as TGCAGCGTTGGTGCAGCCGGGTATGAGCAGTTCTTC. Its translation is CSVGAAGYEQFF.

This clonotype was recorded many times. The chain has TRBV29-1 and TRBJ2-7; D remains ambiguous. The CDR3 contains 11 residues. Trimming cost V 0 bases and J 9 bases, with 9 bases left between them. Germline CDR1 SQVTM, CDR2 ANQGSEA. Here the CDR3 reads CSVEDELLQYF. CDR3 coding DNA: TGCAGCGTTGAAGATGAGCTTCTGCAGTACTTC.

This clonotype has only a few counts. The genes are TRBV2 and TRBJ2-3; D unresolved. Germline lookup yields CDR1 SNHLY and CDR2 FYNNEI. Trimming shortened V by 4 bases and J by 2 bases, and 13 bases separated the two germline ends. This CDR3 contains 15 residues. This chain's CDR3 is CASSGERPPTDTQYF. The DNA for the CDR3 is TGTGCCAGCAGTGGGGAACGGCCGCCCACAGATACGCAGTATTTT. The full variable domain, with the rest looked up from reference TRBV2 and TRBJ2-3, is EPEVTQTPSHQVTQMGQEVILRCVPISNHLYFYWYRQILGQKVEFLVSFYNNEISEKSEIFDDQFSVERPDGSNFTLKIRSTKLEDSAMYFCASSGERPPTDTQYFGPGTRLTVL.

The CDR3 spells CASSLTRTYNEQFF. CDR3 in DNA: TGTGCCAGCAGCCTGACACGGACCTACAATGAGCAGTTCTTC. The chain recombines TRBV12-3 or TRBV12-4 with TRBJ2-1; D unresolved. The germline V and J ends were trimmed by 6 bases and 2 bases, with 11 bases remaining between them. There are 14 residues in the CDR3.

There are a few counts of this clonotype. The chain combines TRBV7-2 with TRBJ2-2; D gene uncertain. Trimming shortened V by 5 bases and J by 5 bases, and 15 bases separated the two germline ends. The germline V gene has CDR1 SGHTA and CDR2 FQGNSA. The length of the CDR3 is 15 residues. CDR3 nucleotides: TGTGCCAGCAGCCCCTCACCCACGGAAACCGGGGAGCTGTTTTTT. The encoded protein is CASSPSPTETGELFF. The full variable domain, with the rest looked up from reference TRBV7-2 and TRBJ2-2, is GAGVSQSPSNKVTEKGKDVELRCDPISGHTALYWYRQSLGQGLEFLIYFQGNSAPDKSGLPSDRFSAERTGGSVSTLTIQRTQQEDSAVYLCASSPSPTETGELFFGEGSRLTVL.